This T cell receptor (beta chain) appears in the sequencing data of a study of blood T cells in healthy people across ages. Turning to the study itself: Through template switching, about one barcoded beta molecule was captured per two T cells, as measured in model experiments.

Using a J-beta primer mix together with a sample-barcoded 5' primer, a second PCR was run for about 6 to 11 cycles. TCRdb used MiXCR to reprocess the 5' RACE reads, holding one entry per CDR3 protein. The table lists around 500,000 distinct CDR3 sequences, 25% to 35% of them singletons. Germline assignment: CDR1 PRHDT and CDR2 FYEKMQ (reference sequence). CDR3 length equals 12 residues. The data also belong to a second study, concerning T cells of mothers and their children. That source reports: Second-round PCR products received sample barcodes and 2-4 random nucleotides from the M1S primer. Related and unrelated pairs show TCR recombination output that thymic selection shapes similarly.

Sequenced material: blood. The clonotype comes from a boy aged 2 to 9 in good health. The rearrangement uses TRBV13 and TRBJ2-5, with D unclear. The closer fit of TRBJ2-7 to the DNA end suggests the J call may be wrong. This CDR3 reads CASSAFGYEQYF. For the CDR3, the DNA is TGTGCCAGCAGCGCCTTCGGATACGAGCAGTACTTC.